Reported below is one TCR beta chain. Its antigen is currently unknown. The method was immunoSEQ multiplex PCR; TCRdb's version includes in-frame clones alone and lacks a portion of them. The sample has about 380,000 clones, approximately 97% seen once. The CDR3 covers 14 residues. V lost 2 bases and J 2 bases, leaving 9 bases between the germline ends. Germline V gives CDR1 ENHRY, CDR2 SYGVKD. This record belongs to a study of shared clonotypes between healthy human individuals. Whole-study findings and limits: Naive CD4 clonotypes were shared across a handful of donors at about 5%.

The sequenced material came from memory CD8+ T cells sorted from blood. Noted subset: CD45RO+ cells pooled with CCR7-negative TemRA cells. The sequence came from a man aged 30 to 39 in good health. This chain links TRBV10-3 with TRBJ2-5; TRBD1 might be the D (5 bases). CDR3: CAISEIQGQETQYF. The CDR3, as DNA: TGTGCCATCAGTGAGATCCAGGGACAAGAGACCCAGTACTTC.